This TCR beta chain was captured by sequencing in a study of regulatory T cells in long-lasting Graves disease (dated by TCRdb to the early 2020s). Regarding the complete study: Persistent Graves' disease meant more than 5 years of antithyroid drug treatment with TSH receptor autoantibodies that stayed positive. Peripheral blood TCR sequencing and RNA sequencing compared persistent Graves' disease patients with newly diagnosed Graves' disease patients. The study was conducted in China and was registered as a clinical trial. A total of around 33 samples underwent TCR sequencing, from around 13 patients with persistent Graves' disease and 20 or so patients with newly diagnosed Graves' disease. In the clinical cohort, patients with persistent Graves' disease had used antithyroid drugs for an average of about 9.4 years.

Counted from cysteine to phenylalanine, this CDR3 has 16 amino acids. Only CDR3 DNA is held: 48 bases, read in frame from base 1. In the germline V gene, CDR1 corresponds to SGDLS and CDR2 to YYNGEE. A distance of 20 bases separates the germline ends of V and J, which lose 4 bases and 4 bases respectively. The library came from multiplex PCR. TCRdb lists the instrument as Illumina HiSeq 4000. To build TCR beta libraries, CDR3 regions were amplified by Arm-PCR using iRepertoire HTBI primers. Gel purification was performed on PCR products prior to sequencing. As for the original processing: Gene usage analysis of CDR3 amino acid clonotypes used the 60 to 75 TRBV and around 14 TRBJ segments found across samples. COPE and FqMerger were used to merge filtered high-quality paired reads into contigs. BLAST was used to align contigs to IMGT TRBV, TRBD and TRBJ reference genes, with CDR3 defined following IMGT. Clonotypes above 0.1% frequency were classified as highly expanded clones. Shannon entropy was used to measure repertoire diversity, and the Gini coefficient was used to measure V-J evenness. Public clonotypes were defined as clonotypes shared by more than one individual. The raw public reads went through TCRdb reprocessing: fastp at Q25, MiXCR clone calling, in-frame beta chains kept. Under each unique CDR3 protein, matching rows form one entry showing the most common genes and DNA. The V and J calls shown here were made by TCRdb, not taken from the authors' results. Here the sample has about 660,000 distinct CDR3 sequences; 30% occur a single time. Together, the top ten hold about 42% of the sample.

Taken with the paper, the label for time point translates to: persistent/refractory GD, antithyroid drugs over 5 years with positive TRAb. For both TCR sequencing and RNA sequencing, RNA was extracted from PBMCs using TRIzol. The diagnosis of Graves' disease followed American Thyroid Association guidelines. Patients were recruited from an endocrinology department in Xi'an, China. From each patient, around 9.3 milliliters of peripheral blood was collected into an EDTA anticoagulant tube. PBMCs were isolated by Ficoll Paque Plus density gradient separation without further T cell sorting. An Agilent 2100 Bioanalyzer and agarose gel were used to check RNA quality, while a NanoDrop 2000 measured RNA concentration. With regard to this clonotype: There is no known antigen for this receptor. No much larger clone exists at a distance of one base, and base qualities are not known.

Points the paper makes about the study in general: The authors acknowledged the small sample size as a limitation that may reduce accuracy. Lower TCR Shannon entropy and fewer highly expanded clones were observed in persistent Graves' disease patients than in newly diagnosed patients, which suggested clonal expansion. Persistent disease showed preferential use of TRBV28, TRBJ1-2 and TRBJ2-5, whereas newly diagnosed disease favored TRBV20-1 and TRBJ2-1. Sequencing and analysis were restricted to the TCR beta chain. A larger number of public clonotypes was shared among persistent patients (approximately 3,000) than among newly diagnosed patients (roughly 970). Peripheral blood alone was examined, since thyroid tissue, which constituted the primary lesion, could not be accessed.

The sequence is built from TRBV9 and TRBJ1-1; the D segment could be TRBD1, given 5 matching bases. This specimen consisted of peripheral blood mononuclear cells (PBMCs), obtained when the disease was refractory, from a patient treated with antithyroid drugs. This clonotype was sampled from a female donor with Graves disease. The CDR3 has the sequence CASSPPGWGSGTEAFF. The bases read TGTGCCAGCAGCCCTCCCGGGTGGGGGTCGGGCACTGAAGCTTTCTTT.